This T cell receptor (beta chain) was captured by sequencing in a study of OX40 agonist ivuxolimab in advanced cancers. Overall study results and limits: Clonal expansion from baseline to week 6 occurred in both CD4+ and CD8+ T cells. More expanded clones were found, on average, in CD8+ than in CD4+ T cells.

Sequencing used immunoSEQ multiplex PCR; TCRdb keeps in-frame clones, though not all of them. The sample carries 55,000 to 80,000 clones, around 81% recorded once. In the case of this clone: The target antigen is unknown.

The CDR3 is 11 residues long. This receptor was identified in an adult with an advanced solid tumor such as melanoma, head and neck, liver or kidney cancer. Sequenced material: CD4+ or CD8+ T cells sorted from blood, taken in a trial of the OX40 agonist ivuxolimab. The chain employs TRBV21-1 and TRBJ1-5; the table's D call TRBD1 went unverified against the DNA. TRBV21-1 is a listed pseudogene. CDR3 amino acids: CHGQGHQPQHF. For the CDR3, the DNA is TGTCACGGGCAGGGTCATCAGCCCCAGCATTTT.